The 6 T cell receptor beta chains presented below share a single source sample, sequenced in a study of beta chain features in type 1 diabetes. The antigens these receptors bind are not known. Whole-study findings and limits: Patients with Type 1 diabetes showed moderately but significantly shorter TCRB CDR3s in all four CD4+ subsets.

Since all of the isolated RNA was reverse transcribed, expressed TCRB transcripts were what got sequenced. Repertoires were generated with immunoSEQ multiplex PCR, while TCRdb's copy carries only in-frame clones and drops some. Of hundreds of thousands of clones in the sample, roughly 11% are singletons; the top ten hold around 0.017%. The sequencing sample was made of naive CD4+ T cells from blood. These receptors all come from a man aged 30-40 years with type 1 diabetes.

This clone has just a few counts. The DNA for the CDR3 is TGTGCCAGCTCACCACCTAACATTAATGAGCAGTTCTTC. Translation gives CASSPPNINEQFF. V usage is TRBV18 and J usage is TRBJ2-1; D is unclear. Trimming stripped 0 bases from V and 7 bases from J, with 7 bases between. Germline V gives CDR1 KGHSH, CDR2 LQKENI. CDR3 length: 13 residues. The full variable domain, completed using reference TRBV18 and TRBJ2-1, is NAGVMQNPRHLVRRRGQEARLRCSPMKGHSHVYWYRQLPEEGLKFMVYLQKENIIDESGMPKERFSAEFPKEGPSILRIQQVVRGDSAAYFCASSPPNINEQFFGPGTRLTVL.

J is TRBJ2-1 and V is TRBV7-3; 8 bases line up with TRBD2. There are 16 residues in the CDR3. V lost 5 bases and J lost 9; bases outside the gene matches: 15. The germline CDR1 and CDR2 sequences are SGHTA and FQGTGA. CDR3 sequence (DNA): TGTGCCAGCAGCCCCGTCCCCAGCGGGGGAGGGGGTGAGCAGTTCTTC. Its protein is CASSPVPSGGGGEQFF.

The gene calls are TRBV2 and TRBJ2-5, with a possible D match to TRBD1 (5 bases). CDR1 is SNHLY, CDR2 FYNNEI, per germline. There are 14 residues in the CDR3. The V gene lost 4 bases and the J gene lost 4 bases, with 13 bases spanning the gap. The CDR3 here is CASSGPGSRETQYF. CDR3 DNA sequence: TGTGCCAGCAGTGGACCAGGGTCCAGAGAGACCCAGTACTTC. Complete variable domain (other parts from reference TRBV2 and TRBJ2-5): EPEVTQTPSHQVTQMGQEVILRCVPISNHLYFYWYRQILGQKVEFLVSFYNNEISEKSEIFDDQFSVERPDGSNFTLKIRSTKLEDSAMYFCASSGPGSRETQYFGPGTRLLVL.

This rearrangement joins TRBV11-2 to TRBJ2-3, with 7 bases matching TRBD1. The junction had 5 bases not matched to a gene; V was cut back by 3 bases and J by 5 bases. This CDR3 region has 14 residues. Germline-derived CDR1 and CDR2 are SGHAT and FQNNGV. CDR3 nucleotides: TGTGCCAGCAGCTTCGACAGGGATGGAGATACGCAGTATTTT. Its protein product is CASSFDRDGDTQYF. Supplemented by reference TRBV11-2 and TRBJ2-3, the full variable domain reads EAGVAQSPRYKIIEKRQSVAFWCNPISGHATLYWYQQILGQGPKLLIQFQNNGVVDDSQLPKDRFSAERLKGVDSTLKIQPAKLEDSAVYLCASSFDRDGDTQYFGPGTRLTVL.

The chain combines TRBV7-2 with TRBJ2-1; D gene uncertain. The CDR3 has 16 residues. CDR1 is SGHTA and CDR2 is FQGNSA in the germline V gene. V was trimmed by 2 bases and J by 0 bases, leaving 11 bases between them. The CDR3 DNA reads TGTGCCAGCAGCTTATTTAGCAGAAGCTCCTACAATGAGCAGTTCTTC. Translating it yields CASSLFSRSSYNEQFF.

The J gene is TRBJ2-6, the V gene TRBV11-2, with unresolved D. CDR1 and CDR2 from the germline V gene are SGHAT and FQNNGV. CDR3 size: 13 residues. Trimming cost V 9 bases and J 1 base, with 7 bases left between them. In DNA form, the CDR3 reads TGTGCCAGTCGCGAATCTGGGGCCAACGTCCTGACTTTC. Translation: CASRESGANVLTF.